This T cell receptor beta chain came from a study of blood T cells in healthy people across ages. This clonotype was counted a few times. V dropped 8 bases and J dropped 3 bases, with 13 bases sitting between them. This CDR3 contains 14 residues. Looked up from germline, CDR1 is LGHDT and CDR2 is YNNKEL (reference sequence). A second roughly 6 to 12 cycle PCR used barcoded and J-beta primers. MiXCR, applied by TCRdb to the 5' RACE reads, yields one record per CDR3 protein. This table has some 1.6 million distinct CDR3 sequences, around 36% appearing once. This TCR was recovered from a young woman in good health. The chain uses TRBV3-1 and TRBJ1-4, with D maybe TRBD1 (5 bases). Source material: blood. CDR3 sequence reads: CASGPGGSNEKLFF. CDR3 nucleotide sequence: TGTGCCAGCGGCCCCGGGGGATCTAATGAAAAACTGTTTTTT.